This is a list of T cell receptor beta chains from one sample in a study of post-analysis software for immune sequencing data. TCRdb reprocessed the PCR reads with MiXCR, giving one entry per CDR3 protein. The repertoire includes a few hundred thousand distinct CDR3 sequences, 35% to 40% of them detected once, and around 4.8% sits in the top ten. Sequencing was performed on blood. Receptors were obtained from a girl aged 10-17 years with multiple sclerosis. CDR3s include the opening cysteine and the closing phenylalanine or tryptophan. D genes are given only for firm matches. Rows may omit the clone size; those that give it use once, few, many or a size class.

D: TRBD1; size: few; J: TRBJ1-1; V: TRBV6-1; DNA: TGTGCCAGCAGATCGGGACAGGGGAACACTGAAGCTTTCTTT; CDR3: CASRSGQGNTEAFF
D: NA; size: NA; J: TRBJ2-2; V: TRBV6-1; DNA: TGTGCCAGTCAACAGGTCATGAACACCGGGGAGCTGTTTTTT; CDR3: CASQQVMNTGELFF
D: NA; size: few; J: TRBJ1-4; V: TRBV7-8; DNA: TGTGCCAGCAGCGGTTATAATGAAAAACGGTTTTTT; CDR3: CASSGYNEKRFF
D: NA; size: many; J: TRBJ1-2; V: TRBV12-3/TRBV12-4; DNA: TGTGCCAGCGGGTCCGGGAATGACTATGGCTACACCTTC; CDR3: CASGSGNDYGYTF
D: NA; size: NA; J: TRBJ1-1; V: TRBV20-1; DNA: TGCAGTGCTAGCGAAAGACAGGCGGGTGAAGCTTTCTTT; CDR3: CSASERQAGEAFF
D: TRBD2; size: NA; J: TRBJ2-1; V: TRBV20-1; DNA: TGCAGTGCTCCCACTAGCGGGGGGGTCTCCTACAATGAGCAGTTCTTC; CDR3: CSAPTSGGVSYNEQFF
D: NA; size: many; J: TRBJ2-5; V: TRBV5-1; DNA: TGCGCCAGCCCGGGGGTTCCTCAGCCAAGAGAGCAGTACTTC; CDR3: CASPGVPQPREQYF
D: NA; size: NA; J: TRBJ1-6; V: TRBV12-3/TRBV12-4; DNA: TGTGCCAGCAGTTCACAGGGATTTGGCTCCTATAATTCACCCCTCCACTTT; CDR3: CASSSQGFGSYNSPLHF
D: TRBD1; size: NA; J: TRBJ2-4; V: TRBV5-1; DNA: TGCGCCAGCAGCCCAGGGACAGGGGGCGGCATTCAGTACTTC; CDR3: CASSPGTGGGIQYF
D: NA; size: NA; J: TRBJ1-2; V: TRBV28; DNA: TGTGCCAGCAGTACAGGGCCGGACAACTATGGCTACACCTTC; CDR3: CASSTGPDNYGYTF
D: NA; size: few; J: TRBJ2-2; V: TRBV15; DNA: TGTGCCACCAGCAGTAGCTGGGTTGGCACCGGGGAGCTGTTTTTT; CDR3: CATSSSWVGTGELFF
D: NA; size: many; J: TRBJ1-1; V: TRBV20-1; DNA: TGCAGTGCTAGCCTCAGGGACACTGAAGCTTTCTTT; CDR3: CSASLRDTEAFF
D: NA; size: many; J: TRBJ2-7; V: TRBV28; DNA: TGTGCCAGCAGTTTTGGAGGCAGGTACTACGAGCAGTACTTC; CDR3: CASSFGGRYYEQYF
D: NA; size: many; J: TRBJ2-3; V: TRBV13; DNA: TGTGCCAGCAGCCCGGACGGCAGGAGCGCAGATACGCAGTATTTT; CDR3: CASSPDGRSADTQYF
D: TRBD2; size: few; J: TRBJ2-1; V: TRBV20-1; DNA: TGCAGTGCTAGAGATCCGCGGGAGGCGAATGAGCAGTTCTTC; CDR3: CSARDPREANEQFF
D: NA; size: many; J: TRBJ2-3; V: TRBV10-2; DNA: TGCGCCAGCAGACGGGGTGTAGGCACAGATACGCAGTATTTT; CDR3: CASRRGVGTDTQYF
D: TRBD2; size: NA; J: TRBJ2-3; V: TRBV7-3; DNA: TGTGCCAGCAGCTTCGCGGGAGGAGATACGCAGTATTTT; CDR3: CASSFAGGDTQYF
D: TRBD1; size: NA; J: TRBJ2-7; V: TRBV10-3; DNA: TGTGCCACGACCGGGACAGGGAACGAGCAGTACTTC; CDR3: CATTGTGNEQYF
D: TRBD1; size: NA; J: TRBJ2-5; V: TRBV20-1; DNA: TGCAGTGCTAGAATCTGGCACGGGACAGCTCGAAGGGCCCAGTACTTC; CDR3: CSARIWHGTARRAQYF
D: TRBD1; size: few; J: TRBJ1-1; V: TRBV7-9; DNA: TGTGCCAGCAGCTCTACCGGGACAGGGGGCACTGAAGCTTTCTTT; CDR3: CASSSTGTGGTEAFF
D: TRBD1; size: NA; J: TRBJ2-1; V: TRBV10-3; DNA: TGTGCCATCAGTGAGTCCCCGAGACAGGGGGGCAATGAGCAGTTCTTC; CDR3: CAISESPRQGGNEQFF
D: TRBD2; size: many; J: TRBJ2-3; V: TRBV11-2; DNA: TGTGCCAGCAGCTTACCGGGGGGATTAGATACGCAGTATTTT; CDR3: CASSLPGGLDTQYF
D: TRBD2; size: many; J: TRBJ2-5; V: TRBV10-3; DNA: TGTGCCATCAGCAACCCCGGGGGAGGGTTGGAGACCCAGTACTTC; CDR3: CAISNPGGGLETQYF
D: TRBD2; size: few; J: TRBJ2-1; V: TRBV5-1; DNA: TGCGCCAGCAGCTTGGGGAGGACTAGCGGTCCCAATGAGCAGTTCTTC; CDR3: CASSLGRTSGPNEQFF
D: TRBD1; size: few; J: TRBJ1-1; V: TRBV20-1; DNA: TGCAGTGCTAGAGCACACAGGGGGGTTGAGTCTTTCTTT; CDR3: CSARAHRGVESFF
D: NA; size: few; J: TRBJ1-1; V: TRBV4-2; DNA: TGTGCCAGCAGCCCCGGGACCACCACTGAAGCTTTCTTT; CDR3: CASSPGTTTEAFF
D: TRBD2; size: NA; J: TRBJ2-1; V: TRBV5-1; DNA: TGCGCCAGCAGCCTGAGCGGGGGCTACAATGAGCAGTTCTTC; CDR3: CASSLSGGYNEQFF
D: NA; size: few; J: TRBJ1-1; V: TRBV28; DNA: TGTGCCAGCAATTCTATCGGGAGGGAGGAAACTGAAGCTTTCTTT; CDR3: CASNSIGREETEAFF
D: NA; size: many; J: TRBJ1-2; V: TRBV3-1; DNA: TGTGCCAGCAGCCAAAATAATATCTATGGCTACACCTTC; CDR3: CASSQNNIYGYTF
D: NA; size: few; J: TRBJ2-2; V: TRBV2; DNA: TGTGCCAGCAGTGAAGTGTCCTACACCGGGGAGCTGTTTTTT; CDR3: CASSEVSYTGELFF
D: NA; size: many; J: TRBJ2-5; V: TRBV6-5; DNA: TGTGCCAGCAGTTACTCCGATCCCACCCAAGAGACCCAGTACTTC; CDR3: CASSYSDPTQETQYF
D: TRBD1; size: few; J: TRBJ2-6; V: TRBV29-1; DNA: TGCAGCGTGACGGACAGGGAGCTCCTCTCTGGGGCCAACGTCCGGACTTTC; CDR3: CSVTDRELLSGANVRTF
D: NA; size: many; J: TRBJ1-2; V: TRBV20-1; DNA: TGCAGTGAGACCCGAAATGGCAGGGCCGTCCGACGGGATTATGGCTACACCTTC; CDR3: CSETRNGRAVRRDYGYTF
D: NA; size: many; J: TRBJ2-1; V: TRBV2; DNA: TGTGCCAGCACCCTAACCGGGGCGCGGTTCTTC; CDR3: CASTLTGARFF